The clone carrying this TCR beta chain was recorded a few times. Its antigen is not identified. Germline CDR1 SGHTA, CDR2 FQGNSA. This CDR3 is 13 amino acids long. V was cut by 2 bases and J by 6 bases, with 9 bases left in between. This sample is part of a study of early T cells in non-severe SARS-CoV-2 infection. Overall study: Sequencing of bulk RNA from unsorted whole blood was done, without chain pairing. General study findings and limits: Sequences matched to VDJdb favored anti-spike CD8 responses, while private and CD4 specificities were missed.

Individual cDNA molecules received unique molecular identifiers. TCRdb re-analysed the 5' RACE reads in MiXCR, keeping a single row per CDR3 protein. Of tens of thousands of distinct CDR3 sequences in the sample, 12% to 15% were seen once. Input material: whole blood. The V call is TRBV7-2, the J call TRBJ2-3, with D unresolved. The source is an adult who was a healthcare worker with PCR-confirmed SARS-CoV-2 infection or an uninfected control (not recorded which). CDR3 sequence reads: CASSLRRMDTQYF. DNA of the CDR3: TGTGCCAGCAGCTTACGCAGGATGGATACGCAGTATTTT. The full variable domain, rest sourced from reference TRBV7-2 and TRBJ2-3, is GAGVSQSPSNKVTEKGKDVELRCDPISGHTALYWYRQSLGQGLEFLIYFQGNSAPDKSGLPSDRFSAERTGGSVSTLTIQRTQQEDSAVYLCASSLRRMDTQYFGPGTRLTVL.